This T cell receptor beta chain was captured by sequencing in a study of shared clonotypes between healthy human individuals. Study-level information: CD4 naive and memory got three plates each, CD8 naive two, CD8 memory one. Study observations and caveats: Naive subsets tended to show greater estimated richness than memory subsets. Sharing across four donors was seen in 4.5% to 6.5% of naive CD4 clonotypes. In having few donors, the study represented limited genetic and exposure-history diversity.

Sequencing was performed with immunoSEQ multiplex PCR; in TCRdb, only in-frame clones are kept and a portion is missing. The sample has about 2.4 million clones, 93% seen once. With regard to this clone: Its cognate antigen is unknown.

The sequencing input was naive CD4+ T cells from PBMCs. Specified subset: CD45RA+ positively selected. This sequence originates from a man between 18 and 35 years old in good health. Some clones in this sample may be carry-over from other donors' samples.

The CDR3 loop is CASSLGGGLAGGSYNEQFF. Written as DNA, the CDR3 is TGTGCCAGCAGCTTAGGGGGCGGGCTAGCGGGAGGTTCCTACAATGAGCAGTTCTTC. V usage is TRBV11-3 and J usage is TRBJ2-1; TRBD2 agrees at 11 bases. From germline, CDR1 is SGHNT and CDR2 YENEEA. V lost 1 base and J lost 1; bases outside the gene matches: 9. This CDR3 has 19 residues.